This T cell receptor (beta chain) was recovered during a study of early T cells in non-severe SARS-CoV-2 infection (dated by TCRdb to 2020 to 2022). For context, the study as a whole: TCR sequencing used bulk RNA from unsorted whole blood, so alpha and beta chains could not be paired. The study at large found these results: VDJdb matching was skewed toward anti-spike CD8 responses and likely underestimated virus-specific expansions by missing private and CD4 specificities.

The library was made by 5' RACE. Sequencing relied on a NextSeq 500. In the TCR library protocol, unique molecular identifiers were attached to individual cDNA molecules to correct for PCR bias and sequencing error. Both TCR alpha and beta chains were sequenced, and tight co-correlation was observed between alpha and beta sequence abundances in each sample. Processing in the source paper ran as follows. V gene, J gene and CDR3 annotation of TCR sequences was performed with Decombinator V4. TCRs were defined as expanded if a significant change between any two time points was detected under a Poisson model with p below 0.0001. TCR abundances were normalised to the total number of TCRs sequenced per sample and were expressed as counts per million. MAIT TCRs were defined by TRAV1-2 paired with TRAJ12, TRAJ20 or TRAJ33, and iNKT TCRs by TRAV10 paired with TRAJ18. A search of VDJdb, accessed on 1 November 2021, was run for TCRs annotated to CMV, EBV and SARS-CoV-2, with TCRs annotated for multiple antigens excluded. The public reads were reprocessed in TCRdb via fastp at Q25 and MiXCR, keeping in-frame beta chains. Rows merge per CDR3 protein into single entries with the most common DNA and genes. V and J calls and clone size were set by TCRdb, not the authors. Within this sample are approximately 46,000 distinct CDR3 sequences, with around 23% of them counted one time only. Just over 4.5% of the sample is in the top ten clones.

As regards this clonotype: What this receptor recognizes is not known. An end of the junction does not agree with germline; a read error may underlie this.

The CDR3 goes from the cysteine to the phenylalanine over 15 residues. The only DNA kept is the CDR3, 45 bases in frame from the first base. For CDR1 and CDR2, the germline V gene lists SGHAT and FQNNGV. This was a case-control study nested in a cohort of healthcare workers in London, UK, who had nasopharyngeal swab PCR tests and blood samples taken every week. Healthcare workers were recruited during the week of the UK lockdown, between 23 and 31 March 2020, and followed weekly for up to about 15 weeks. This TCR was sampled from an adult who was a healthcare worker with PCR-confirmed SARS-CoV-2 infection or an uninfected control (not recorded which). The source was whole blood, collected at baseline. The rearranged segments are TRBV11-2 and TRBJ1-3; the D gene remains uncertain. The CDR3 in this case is CASSFLPGSGNTIYF. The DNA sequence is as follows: TGTGCCAGCAGCTTTCTGCCGGGCTCTGGAAACACCATATATTTC.